Listed below are T cell receptor beta chains from one sample, sequenced in a study of T-cell memory formation after mild COVID-19. One entry per CDR3 protein, called by TCRdb with MiXCR from the 5' RACE reads. The table has about 84,000 distinct CDR3 sequences, about 15% seen once; the top ten hold 30% to 35%. Material for sequencing was PBMCs or a T cell subset sorted from them (not recorded which). The receptors derive from an adult woman who had mild COVID-19 (a few samples of this study predate the infection). Cell type and time point are not known. CDR3s include the opening cysteine and the closing phenylalanine or tryptophan. D genes are given only for firm matches. Rows give clone size only sometimes, using once, few, many, or a class for an expanded clone.

j_gene	d_gene	len	v_gene	abundance	CDR3nt	CDR3aa
TRBJ1-2	TRBD1	16	TRBV4-2	few	TGTGCCAGCAGCCAATCCCGGACAGGGACACCATATGGCTACACCTTC	CASSQSRTGTPYGYTF
TRBJ1-2	TRBD1	12	TRBV5-6	-	TGTGCCAGCAGTCAACAGGGGGGCGGCTACACCTTC	CASSQQGGGYTF
TRBJ2-3	TRBD2	15	TRBV6-4	-	TGTGCCAGCAGTGACGGAGCGGGGGGGCAAGATACGCAGTATTTT	CASSDGAGGQDTQYF
TRBJ2-5	-	14	TRBV24-1	-	TGTGCCACCATTCCAGGGACGATCCAAGAGACCCAGTACTTC	CATIPGTIQETQYF
TRBJ1-4	-	15	TRBV5-6	few	TGTGCCAGCAGCTTTCCGGGACGTGGGGAGGAAAAACTGTTTTTT	CASSFPGRGEEKLFF
TRBJ2-1	-	13	TRBV7-9	-	TGTGCCAGCAGCTCTGGACGGGACAATGAGCAGTTCTTC	CASSSGRDNEQFF
TRBJ2-7	TRBD1	14	TRBV7-8	-	TGTGCCAGCAGCTTAGCAACAGGGGTTTACGAGCAGTACTTC	CASSLATGVYEQYF
TRBJ2-5	TRBD1	14	TRBV5-1	-	TGCGCCAGCAGCCCTGGACAGGGGTGGGAGACCCAGTACTTC	CASSPGQGWETQYF
TRBJ2-7	TRBD2	17	TRBV4-1	-	TGCGCCAGCAGCCAAGGCCCCCCGTGGCTAGCGGGGGCCGAGCAGTACTTC	CASSQGPPWLAGAEQYF
TRBJ1-2	TRBD1	15	TRBV29-1	-	TGCAGCGTTGATAGCCGGGACAGGGAACCGTATGGCTACACCTTC	CSVDSRDREPYGYTF
TRBJ2-1	-	13	TRBV3-1	-	TGTGCCAGCAGCCAAAGGTCCTACAATGAGCAGTTCTTC	CASSQRSYNEQFF
TRBJ2-3	-	14	TRBV7-8	few	TGTGCCAGCAGCTTGACTCCTCCCACAGATACGCAGTATTTT	CASSLTPPTDTQYF
TRBJ2-1	-	16	TRBV20-1	-	TGCAGTGCTAGAGCTATGTCGAGACTGGGCGACAATGAGCAGTTCTTC	CSARAMSRLGDNEQFF
TRBJ2-3	-	17	TRBV12-3/TRBV12-4	-	TGTGCCAGCAGTTCCCCGGGACTCCGGCCATGGGCAGATACGCAGTATTTT	CASSSPGLRPWADTQYF
TRBJ1-1	-	14	TRBV7-9	-	TGTGCCAGCAGCTTAGTACAGGGAGGCACTGAAGCTTTCTTT	CASSLVQGGTEAFF
TRBJ1-2	-	10	TRBV20-1	-	TGCAGTGCTAGACATGGCAGCTACACCTTC	CSARHGSYTF
TRBJ2-1	-	13	TRBV6-1	-	TGTGCCAGCAGTGAAGCGGAGAGTAATGAGCAGTTCTTC	CASSEAESNEQFF
TRBJ2-2	-	16	TRBV24-1	-	TGTGCCACCAGTGACCCAGGGGTCCTCACGGGTGGGGAGCTGTTTTTT	CATSDPGVLTGGELFF
TRBJ2-7	TRBD1	14	TRBV6-5	few	TGTGCCAGCAGTTACGGGCAGGGGGTTAACGAGCAGTACTTC	CASSYGQGVNEQYF
TRBJ2-7	TRBD1	16	TRBV5-6	few	TGTGCCAGCAGCCACTTACCGGGCAGGGGGCCCTACGAGCAGTACTTC	CASSHLPGRGPYEQYF
TRBJ2-1	TRBD2	15	TRBV19	-	TGTGCCAGTAGTATGGTGGCGGGGGGGCTCAATGAGCAGTTCTTC	CASSMVAGGLNEQFF
TRBJ2-1	TRBD2	15	TRBV7-3	few	TGTGCCAGCAGCCTGACTAGCGGGGGGGCCAATGAGCAGTTCTTC	CASSLTSGGANEQFF
TRBJ1-2	-	10	TRBV29-1	-	TGCAGCGTGCATCTCGGTGGCTACACCTTC	CSVHLGGYTF
TRBJ1-1	-	13	TRBV7-9	-	TGTGCCAGCAGCTTTTCCAGGGCAGTTGAAGCTTTCTTT	CASSFSRAVEAFF